This record concerns one TCR beta chain sequence. In the PCR, 60 Vbeta and 13 Jbeta primers were used. The method was immunoSEQ multiplex PCR; TCRdb's version includes in-frame clones alone and lacks a portion of them. This table holds about 110,000 clones, around 67% found once. The data belong to a study of cytomegalovirus exposure and HLA in healthy donors. Study-wide context: Early release data held about 92 million unique TCRs from HLA-typed donors.

Trimming cost V 5 bases and J 0 bases, with 11 bases left between them. The germline V gene encodes CDR1 GTSNPN and CDR2 SVGIG (reference sequence). This CDR3 has 15 amino acids. The chain carries TRBV30 and TRBJ1-6; weak D call: TRBD1 (5 bases). The sequenced sample consisted of PBMCs. This receptor was identified in a woman aged 40 to 50 in good health and CMV-seropositive. Here the CDR3 DNA reads TGTGCCTGGGTTGACAGCTACTCCTATAATTCACCCCTCCACTTT. Translating gives CAWVDSYSYNSPLHF. The full variable domain, with the rest looked up from reference TRBV30 and TRBJ1-6, is SQTIHQWPATLVQPVGSPLSLECTVEGTSNPNLYWYRQAAGRGLQLLFYSVGIGQISSEVPQNLSASRPQDRQFILSSKKLLLSDSGFYLCAWVDSYSYNSPLHFGNGTRLTVT.